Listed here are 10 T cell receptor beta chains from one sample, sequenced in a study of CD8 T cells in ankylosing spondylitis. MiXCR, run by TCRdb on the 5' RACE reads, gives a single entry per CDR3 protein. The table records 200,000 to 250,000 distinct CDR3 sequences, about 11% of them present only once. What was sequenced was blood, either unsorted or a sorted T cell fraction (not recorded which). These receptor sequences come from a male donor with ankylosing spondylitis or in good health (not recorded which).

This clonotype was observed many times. CDR3 amino acids: CASSPSGNTDTQYF. In DNA, the CDR3 is TGTGCCAGCAGTCCTAGCGGGAACACAGATACGCAGTATTTT. The chain joins TRBV27 to TRBJ2-3; 9 positions match TRBD2. The CDR3 runs to 14 residues. The V gene's germline CDR1 is MNHEY and CDR2 SMNVEV (reference sequence). The V segment lost 5 bases and the J segment 2 bases; nucleotides outside the gene matches: 2.

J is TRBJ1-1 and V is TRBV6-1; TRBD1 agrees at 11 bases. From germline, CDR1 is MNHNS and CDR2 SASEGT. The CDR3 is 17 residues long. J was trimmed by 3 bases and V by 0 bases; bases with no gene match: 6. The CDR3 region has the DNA TGTGCCAGCAGTGAAGCCGGACAGGGGGCGTGGGACACTGAAGCTTTCTTT. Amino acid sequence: CASSEAGQGAWDTEAFF.

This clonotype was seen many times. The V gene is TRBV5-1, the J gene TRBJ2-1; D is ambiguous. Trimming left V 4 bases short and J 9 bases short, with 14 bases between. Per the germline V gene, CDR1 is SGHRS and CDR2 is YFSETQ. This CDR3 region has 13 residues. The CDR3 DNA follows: TGCGCCAGCAGCCCGACGCAGATCGGTGAGCAGTTCTTC. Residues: CASSPTQIGEQFF.

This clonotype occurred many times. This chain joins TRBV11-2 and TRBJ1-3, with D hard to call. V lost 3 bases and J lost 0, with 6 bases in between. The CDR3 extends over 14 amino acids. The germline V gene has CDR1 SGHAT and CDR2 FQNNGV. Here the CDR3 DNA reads TGTGCCAGCAGCTTTGGAAACTCTGGAAACACCATATATTTT. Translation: CASSFGNSGNTIYF.

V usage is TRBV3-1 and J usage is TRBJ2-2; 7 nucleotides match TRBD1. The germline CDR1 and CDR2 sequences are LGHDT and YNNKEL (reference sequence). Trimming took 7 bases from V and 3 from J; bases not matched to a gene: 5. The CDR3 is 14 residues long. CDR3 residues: CASTRQGYTGELFF. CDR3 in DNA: TGTGCCAGCACCCGACAGGGATACACCGGGGAGCTGTTTTTT.

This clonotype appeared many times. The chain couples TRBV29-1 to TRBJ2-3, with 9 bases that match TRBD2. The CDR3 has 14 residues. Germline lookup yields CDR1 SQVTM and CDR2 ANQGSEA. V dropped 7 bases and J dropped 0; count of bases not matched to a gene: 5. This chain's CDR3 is CSAQGLASTDTQYF. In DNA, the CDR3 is TGCAGCGCACAAGGACTAGCGAGCACAGATACGCAGTATTTT.

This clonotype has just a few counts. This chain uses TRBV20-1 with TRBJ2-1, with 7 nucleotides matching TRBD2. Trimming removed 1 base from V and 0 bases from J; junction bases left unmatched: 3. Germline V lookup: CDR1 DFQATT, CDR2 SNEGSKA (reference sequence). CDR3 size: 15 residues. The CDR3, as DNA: TGCAGTGCTAGAGTTCGCGGGAGCTCCTACAATGAGCAGTTCTTC. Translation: CSARVRGSSYNEQFF.

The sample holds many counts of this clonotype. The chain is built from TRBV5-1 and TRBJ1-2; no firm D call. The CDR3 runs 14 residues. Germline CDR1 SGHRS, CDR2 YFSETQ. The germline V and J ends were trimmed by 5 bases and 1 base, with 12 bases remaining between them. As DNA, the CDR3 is TGCGCCAGCAGATCGAGGCCAGATAACTATGGCTACACCTTC. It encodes CASRSRPDNYGYTF.

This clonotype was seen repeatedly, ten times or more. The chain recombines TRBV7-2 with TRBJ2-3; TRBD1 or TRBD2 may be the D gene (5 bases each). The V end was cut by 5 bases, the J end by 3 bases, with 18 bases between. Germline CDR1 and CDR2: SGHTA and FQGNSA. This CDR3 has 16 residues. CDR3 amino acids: CASSTIAGTRTDTQYF. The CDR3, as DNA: TGTGCCAGCAGCACGATCGCCGGGACGCGTACAGATACGCAGTATTTT. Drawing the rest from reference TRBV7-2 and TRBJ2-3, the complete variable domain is GAGVSQSPSNKVTEKGKDVELRCDPISGHTALYWYRQSLGQGLEFLIYFQGNSAPDKSGLPSDRFSAERTGGSVSTLTIQRTQQEDSAVYLCASSTIAGTRTDTQYFGPGTRLTVL.

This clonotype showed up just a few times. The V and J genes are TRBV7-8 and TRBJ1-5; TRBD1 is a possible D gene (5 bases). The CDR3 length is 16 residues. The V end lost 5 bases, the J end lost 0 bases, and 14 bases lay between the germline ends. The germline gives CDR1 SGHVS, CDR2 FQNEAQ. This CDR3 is CASSPSGGHSNQPQHF. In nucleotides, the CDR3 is TGTGCCAGCAGCCCCTCCGGGGGTCATAGCAATCAGCCCCAGCATTTT.